Sequencing of this T cell receptor beta chain was carried out in a study of Graves' ophthalmopathy and Graves' hyperthyroidism (dated by TCRdb to 2017 to 2018). Study-wide context: Peripheral blood was collected at initial diagnosis, before any treatment. In total, around 140 blood samples were TCR-sequenced: roughly 45 ophthalmopathy, approximately 75 hyperthyroidism and about 17 hyperthyroidism-to-ophthalmopathy patients. For independent validation, a separate cohort was made up of around 18 hyperthyroidism patients plus 17 patients who later progressed from hyperthyroidism to ophthalmopathy. A discovery set of 90 to 100 patients (43 ophthalmopathy, fewer than 60 stable hyperthyroidism) was enrolled to explore V-J signatures distinguishing ophthalmopathy from hyperthyroidism. In roughly six hyperthyroidism patients, the T-cell repertoire of thyroid tissue was compared with the T-cell repertoire of blood. Following sample collection, hyperthyroidism patients were given methimazole at a starting dose of 30 mg daily, and ophthalmopathy patients were given high-dose intravenous methylprednisolone. The study used signatures of the TCR beta repertoire to tell Graves' ophthalmopathy apart from Graves' hyperthyroidism and to predict which patients would progress to ophthalmopathy.

What the research found in general, with its limitations: In cross-validation, the 13-signature model distinguished ophthalmopathy from stable hyperthyroidism with about 90% sensitivity and approximately 81% specificity, while in the test set the corresponding values were about 80% and 75%. No statistical method was used to predetermine the sample size, and group allocation was not hidden from the investigators. In validation, the model predicted ophthalmopathy progression with less than 71% sensitivity and approximately 78% specificity; roughly 11 predicted patients were CT-confirmed with GO in a median of 6.5 months. Most expanded thyroid clonotypes with frequency above 0.001 were also detected in blood, suggesting blood repertoires may reflect the thyroid immune response.

This clonotype was seen repeatedly, ten times or more. The specificity of this receptor is unknown. One base away there is no much larger clone; base qualities are not given. Patients with ophthalmopathy had moderately to severely active disease, with a Clinical Activity Score of 3 or more, a NOSPECS grade of 4 or more, and a disease duration of less than 3 months. Patients with other autoimmune diseases, uncontrolled infections, pregnancy or lactation were excluded. Diagnosis was based on clinical symptoms, serum thyroxine, TRAb, thyroid ultrasound and orbital computed tomography. Using Ficoll-Paque density gradient centrifugation, PBMCs were isolated from 10 ml of fresh peripheral blood. Total RNA was extracted using Trizol reagent, and RNA quality was checked on an Agilent 2100 Bioanalyzer. The CDR3 numbers 15 residues from cysteine through phenylalanine. Only CDR3 DNA is held: 45 bases, read in frame from base 1. The germline ends are 20 bases apart after V is trimmed by 4 bases and J by 7 bases. CDR1 and CDR2 (SGDLS, YYNGEE) derive from the germline V gene.

TCR beta CDR3 regions were amplified from RNA transcripts for repertoire sequencing. The first round of RT-PCR was done with HTBI primers and the Qiagen OneStep RT-PCR kit, and was followed by a second round of multiplex PCR, then size selection and purification. Libraries were sequenced on an Illumina HiSeq2000 using paired-end 100 bp reads. On the study's bioinformatics: Reads were processed with SOAPnuke, discarding reads with adapters, uncalled bases, mean Phred below 15, or no exact constant-primer or identifier match. High-quality paired reads were merged with COPE v1.2.5. Each unique nucleotide sequence was treated as a clonotype, and MiTCR v1.1 was used to align the clonotypes to the IMGT TRB V, D and J references. Only V-J combinations with frequency above 0.0001 were analysed, covering 99% to 99.2% of repertoires. For each V-J combination, a TCR clonal expansion and chaos score was defined as F50 clonal expansion divided by the chaos observed in the TCRdist matrix. Welch's t-statistics and random forest were used to narrow the features down to approximately twelve V-J combinations, which were then fed into a naive Bayes classifier. The Morisita-Horn index was used to measure how similar the thyroid and blood repertoires were. TCRdb trimmed public reads at Q25 via fastp, called clones via MiXCR and kept in-frame beta chains. When rows share a CDR3 protein, they turn into one entry using the most common DNA and genes. The V and J calls were not made by the authors but by TCRdb's processing. The sample table lists 300,000 to 400,000 distinct CDR3 sequences, under 20% of them with a count of one. The top ten constitute 9% to 15% of the sample.

Sequenced material: peripheral blood. The chain is assembled from TRBV9 and TRBJ1-2; confidence is insufficient to name the D gene. This receptor was taken from an adult man with Graves' ophthalmopathy. The DNA reads TGTGCCAGCAGCCCCCTGGGAGGGCAGGTTCGTGGCTACACCTTC. It translates as CASSPLGGQVRGYTF.